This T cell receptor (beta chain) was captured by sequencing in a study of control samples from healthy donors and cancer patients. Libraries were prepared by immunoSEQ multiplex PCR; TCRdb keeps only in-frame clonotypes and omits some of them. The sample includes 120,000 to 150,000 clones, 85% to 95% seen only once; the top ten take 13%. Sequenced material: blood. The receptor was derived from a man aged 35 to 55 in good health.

Here the CDR3 reads CASSGGAYEQYF. For the CDR3, the DNA is TGTGCCAGCAGTGGGGGGGCATACGAGCAGTACTTC. The gene calls are TRBV25-1 and TRBJ2-7, with D perhaps matching TRBD1 or TRBD2 (6 bases each). The ends were cut back, 4 bases at V and 4 bases at J, with 8 bases in the middle. The CDR3 contains 12 residues. CDR1 MGHDK and CDR2 SYGVNS come from the germline V gene.